The 18 T cell receptor beta chains reported below all come from one sample, sequenced in a study of spatial heterogeneity in lung cancer. Time point denoted: blood at routine non-recurrence follow-up after resection. TCRdb recomputed calls from the 5' RACE reads with MiXCR, one row per CDR3 protein. The top ten clones hold 20% to 25% of a sample with under 1,500 distinct CDR3 sequences, around a quarter of them seen once. The sample consisted of PBMCs, taken at follow-up. These receptors all stem from a male donor with early-stage non-small cell lung cancer.

This clonotype turned up a few times. V gene TRBV7-2 combines with J gene TRBJ1-4; the D is unclear. Trimming removed 5 bases at V and 0 bases at J, with 13 bases between. The CDR3 consists of 16 residues. Germline loops: CDR1 SGHTA, CDR2 FQGNSA. CDR3 bases: TGTGCCAGCAGCCGTAACCCGTTAGCAACTAATGAAAAACTGTTTTTT. As protein: CASSRNPLATNEKLFF.

This clonotype ranks as large. The genes are TRBV14 and TRBJ2-5, with TRBD2 identical over 10 bases. The germline CDR1 and CDR2 sequences are SGHDN and FVKESK. The CDR3 spans 15 residues. The junction had 2 bases not matched to a gene; V was cut back by 2 bases and J by 2 bases. The CDR3 loop reads CASSQRAGGQETQYF. CDR3 nucleotide sequence: TGTGCCAGCAGCCAAAGAGCGGGAGGGCAAGAGACCCAGTACTTC. Full variable domain (outside the CDR3, taken from reference TRBV14 and TRBJ2-5): EAGVTQFPSHSVIEKGQTVTLRCDPISGHDNLYWYRRVMGKEIKFLLHFVKESKQDESGMPNNRFLAERTGGTYSTLKVQPAELEDSGVYFCASSQRAGGQETQYFGPGTRLLVL.

This rearrangement joins TRBV3-1 to TRBJ2-7, with a tentative D call TRBD2 (6 bases). Trimming pared 2 bases from V and 7 bases from J, leaving 9 bases between. CDR3 length equals 12 residues. Germline assignment: CDR1 LGHDT and CDR2 YNNKEL (reference sequence). As DNA, the CDR3 is TGTGCCAGCAGCCAAAACCGGGGGGAGCAGTACTTC. Its protein is CASSQNRGEQYF.

This clonotype is labeled as medium-sized. The CDR3 reads CASSEDTGTGLRNEQFF. The DNA for the CDR3 is TGCGCCAGCAGCGAGGATACCGGGACAGGGCTTCGGAATGAGCAGTTCTTC. The chain employs TRBV5-1 and TRBJ2-1; TRBD1 matches 9 bases. This CDR3 is built from 17 residues. In germline, CDR1 is SGHRS, CDR2 YFSETQ. J was trimmed by 7 bases and V by 4 bases; bases with no gene match: 15. The variable domain in full, with the rest retrieved from reference TRBV5-1 and TRBJ2-1, is KAGVTQTPRYLIKTRGQQVTLSCSPISGHRSVSWYQQTPGQGLQFLFEYFSETQRNKGNFPGRFSGRQFSNSRSEMNVSTLELGDSALYLCASSEDTGTGLRNEQFFGPGTRLTVL.

The chain uses TRBV12-3 or TRBV12-4 and TRBJ2-5; D is possibly TRBD1 (5 bases). CDR3 size: 15 residues. V was clipped by 1 base and J by 5 bases, with 14 bases between them. In DNA form, the CDR3 reads TGTGCCAGCAGTTTAGGGGCAGGGCCCCTGGAGACCCAGTACTTC. Residues: CASSLGAGPLETQYF.

By sample fraction, this clonotype is large. The chain carries TRBV5-1 and TRBJ2-1, with 9 bases fitting TRBD1. CDR3 length equals 16 residues. Germline CDR1 and CDR2: SGHRS and YFSETQ. J was trimmed by 10 bases and V by 1 base; bases with no gene match: 12. As DNA, the CDR3 is TGCGCCAGCAGCTTGTCCGGGACAGGGCTCTCCGGAGAGCAGTTCTTC. This encodes CASSLSGTGLSGEQFF.

This clonotype rates as medium-sized. The J gene is TRBJ1-1, the V gene TRBV27; TRBD1 matches at 9 bases. The CDR3 loop spans 14 amino acids. In germline, CDR1 is MNHEY, CDR2 SMNVEV (reference sequence). The ends lost 5 bases at V and 7 bases at J; junction bases unmatched: 8. In DNA form, the CDR3 reads TGTGCCAGCAGTCTAACAGGGGGCGCGGTTGAAGCTTTCTTT. Its translation is CASSLTGGAVEAFF.

This clonotype is labeled as large. This chain connects TRBV20-1 to TRBJ2-7; 11 positions match TRBD2. Germline V gene data show CDR1 as DFQATT and CDR2 as SNEGSKA (reference sequence). Germline trimming cut 6 bases from V and 5 bases from J; bases unmatched to any gene: 9. The CDR3 totals 14 residues. For the CDR3, the DNA is TGCAGTGCAACGGGACTAGCGGCCTCTAACGAGCAGTACTTC. Translation: CSATGLAASNEQYF.

This chain links TRBV7-2 with TRBJ2-5; weak D call: TRBD1 (6 bases). CDR1 and CDR2 (germline): SGHTA, FQGNSA. The V end lost 3 bases, the J end lost 3 bases, and 14 bases lay between the germline ends. This CDR3 region has 15 residues. In DNA form, the CDR3 reads TGTGCCAGCAGCTTCGGCACGACAGGAGAAGAGACCCAGTACTTC. Residues: CASSFGTTGEETQYF.

The sample holds one count of this clonotype. This sequence joins TRBV29-1 and TRBJ2-3; possible D gene TRBD2, 6 bases. This CDR3 is built from 15 residues. Germline V CDR1 and CDR2: SQVTM, ANQGSEA. The V and J ends lost 5 bases and 6 bases respectively, with 21 bases between them. The CDR3 DNA follows: TGCAGCGTTTCCGAGAACGGGGCCGGGAGCGATACGCAGTATTTT. This codes for CSVSENGAGSDTQYF.

The chain uses TRBV28 and TRBJ2-4; D is undetermined. Trimming took off 7 bases at V and 0 bases at J, with 7 bases between the two ends. CDR3 size: 13 residues. CDR1 is MDHEN, CDR2 SYDVKM, per germline. CDR3 bases: TGTGCCAGCATGGGTCTAGCCAAAAACATTCAGTACTTC. It specifies CASMGLAKNIQYF.

Relative to its sample, this clonotype is medium-sized. The chain carries TRBV24-1 and TRBJ2-7, with 8 bases lining up with TRBD2. The germline gives CDR1 KGHDR, CDR2 SFDVKD. This CDR3 is built from 16 residues. The V and J ends lost 4 bases and 0 bases, in that order; junction bases with no gene match: 7. This CDR3 is CATSDPGLGDSYEQYF. CDR3 sequence (DNA): TGTGCCACCAGTGACCCGGGACTAGGGGACTCCTACGAGCAGTACTTC.

By proportion, this clonotype is large. The rearrangement joins TRBV7-9 to TRBJ2-3; perhaps TRBD1 as D (5 bases). V lost 5 bases to trimming and J lost 1 base, with 25 bases between them. This CDR3 comprises 19 residues. Looked up from germline, CDR1 is SEHNR and CDR2 is FQNEAQ (reference sequence). CDR3 sequence: CASSPTRGRRLGGTDTQYF. The CDR3, as DNA: TGTGCCAGCAGCCCTACAAGGGGCAGGCGTCTAGGGGGCACAGATACGCAGTATTTT. Looking up the rest from reference TRBV7-9 and TRBJ2-3 gives the full variable domain: DTGVSQNPRHKITKRGQNVTFRCDPISEHNRLYWYRQTLGQGPEFLTYFQNEAQLEKSRLLSDRFSAERPKGSFSTLEIQRTEQGDSAMYLCASSPTRGRRLGGTDTQYFGPGTRLTVL.

The chain couples TRBV11-2 to TRBJ2-5; TRBD2 agrees at 10 bases. V dropped 2 bases and J dropped 3; count of bases not matched to a gene: 3. From germline, CDR1 is SGHAT and CDR2 FQNNGV. The CDR3 is 15 amino acids. This CDR3 is CASSLRLAGKETQYF. The CDR3 DNA follows: TGTGCCAGCAGCTTACGACTAGCGGGCAAAGAGACCCAGTACTTC.

This clonotype is large (0.1 to 1%) within its sample. The CDR3 DNA is TGTGCCAGCAGTCCATTTTCCCACAGGAGCTCCTACGAGCAGTACTTC. This sequence encodes CASSPFSHRSSYEQYF. V and J are TRBV27 and TRBJ2-7; maybe TRBD1 (5 bases). The ends were cut back, 5 bases at V and 0 bases at J, with 17 bases in the middle. The CDR3 extends over 16 amino acids. CDR1 and CDR2 (germline): MNHEY, SMNVEV (reference sequence).

By frequency in the sample, this clonotype is medium-sized. V and J are TRBV19 and TRBJ1-2, with TRBD1 matching 8 bases. This CDR3 has 15 amino acids. Trimming took 5 bases from V and 1 from J; bases not matched to a gene: 6. From germline, CDR1 is LNHDA and CDR2 SQIVND (reference sequence). The DNA of the CDR3 is TGTGCCAGTAGTCTCCGCGACAGGGGTAACTATGGCTACACCTTC. Its protein product is CASSLRDRGNYGYTF.

This clonotype is large. The V gene is TRBV3-1, the J gene TRBJ2-1; 8 positions agree with TRBD1. CDR3 size: 17 residues. The ends lost 0 bases at V and 7 bases at J; junction bases unmatched: 11. In germline, CDR1 is LGHDT, CDR2 YNNKEL (reference sequence). The chain's CDR3 is CASSQDRLGQGANEQFF. The CDR3 DNA follows: TGTGCCAGCAGCCAAGATCGATTGGGGCAGGGGGCAAATGAGCAGTTCTTC.

The chain carries TRBV10-3 and TRBJ1-1; 7 bases are shared with TRBD1. J lost 1 base, V lost 6 bases, and 5 bases had no gene match. CDR1 is ENHRY, CDR2 SYGVKD, per germline. CDR3 length: 14 residues. CDR3 sequence reads: CAISPRQGNTEAFF. The CDR3 DNA sequence: TGTGCCATCAGCCCCAGACAGGGGAACACTGAAGCTTTCTTT.